Listed below are T cell receptor beta chains from one sample, sequenced in a study of OX40 agonist ivuxolimab in advanced cancers. Method: immunoSEQ multiplex PCR; TCRdb's copy keeps in-frame clones and lacks some. The repertoire holds 70,000 or so clones, with more than 85% as singletons. The specimen was CD4+ or CD8+ T cells sorted from blood, collected in a trial of the OX40 agonist ivuxolimab. These receptors were taken from an adult with an advanced solid tumor such as melanoma, head and neck, liver or kidney cancer. Each CDR3 is given with its conserved first and last residue. A D gene is named only where the DNA matches it firmly. Only part of the rows carry a size: once, few, many, or a class if the clone is expanded.

j_gene: TRBJ1-2
v_gene: TRBV7-2
abundance: NA
len: 15
d_gene: NA
CDR3aa: CASSLAQGQAGGYTF
CDR3nt: TGTGCCAGCAGCTTAGCGCAGGGTCAGGCAGGGGGCTACACCTTC

j_gene: TRBJ1-2
v_gene: TRBV28
abundance: NA
len: 13
d_gene: NA
CDR3aa: CASSIGGFGGYTF
CDR3nt: TGTGCCAGCAGCATTGGGGGGTTCGGCGGCTACACCTTC

j_gene: TRBJ2-7
v_gene: TRBV7-6
abundance: NA
len: 14
d_gene: NA
CDR3aa: CASSLADTSYEQYF
CDR3nt: TGTGCCAGCAGCTTAGCCGACACCTCCTACGAGCAGTACTTC

j_gene: TRBJ2-3
v_gene: TRBV19
abundance: NA
len: 15
d_gene: TRBD2
CDR3aa: CASSGLASKGDTQYF
CDR3nt: TGTGCCAGTAGTGGACTAGCCTCGAAAGGAGATACGCAGTATTTT

j_gene: TRBJ1-1
v_gene: TRBV5-1
abundance: NA
len: 15
d_gene: NA
CDR3aa: CASSDVPGNGVKAFF
CDR3nt: TGCGCCAGCTCCGACGTCCCGGGGAACGGAGTTAAGGCTTTCTTT

j_gene: TRBJ1-2
v_gene: TRBV30
abundance: NA
len: 12
d_gene: TRBD1
CDR3aa: CAYTGQLYGYTF
CDR3nt: TGTGCCTATACGGGACAGCTCTATGGCTACACCTTC

j_gene: TRBJ1-1
v_gene: TRBV7-6
abundance: NA
len: 13
d_gene: NA
CDR3aa: CASSFGVSTEAFF
CDR3nt: TGTGCCAGCAGTTTTGGGGTTAGCACTGAAGCTTTCTTT

j_gene: TRBJ1-4
v_gene: TRBV2
abundance: NA
len: 14
d_gene: NA
CDR3aa: CASSEDGLNEKLFF
CDR3nt: TGTGCCAGCAGTGAAGATGGGCTTAATGAAAAACTGTTTTTT

j_gene: TRBJ2-7
v_gene: TRBV10-2
abundance: NA
len: 17
d_gene: NA
CDR3aa: CASGGGQTISQPYEQYF
CDR3nt: TGCGCCAGCGGGGGTGGGCAGACGATATCTCAACCCTACGAGCAGTACTTC

j_gene: TRBJ2-1
v_gene: TRBV5-1
abundance: NA
len: 15
d_gene: TRBD2
CDR3aa: CASSNSGSSYNEQFF
CDR3nt: TGCGCCAGCTCTAATAGCGGGAGCTCCTACAATGAGCAGTTCTTC

j_gene: TRBJ2-5
v_gene: TRBV27
abundance: NA
len: 15
d_gene: TRBD1
CDR3aa: CASSFTGARQETQYF
CDR3nt: TGTGCCAGCAGTTTCACAGGGGCGAGGCAAGAGACCCAGTACTTC

j_gene: TRBJ2-1
v_gene: TRBV5-5
abundance: NA
len: 17
d_gene: NA
CDR3aa: CASSLVGGTSSYNEQFF
CDR3nt: TGTGCCAGCAGCTTGGTTGGCGGTACCAGCTCCTACAATGAGCAGTTCTTC

j_gene: TRBJ2-3
v_gene: TRBV9
abundance: NA
len: 17
d_gene: NA
CDR3aa: CASSVEGNLAVRDTQYF
CDR3nt: TGTGCCAGCAGCGTAGAGGGGAATCTGGCGGTCAGGGATACGCAGTATTTT

j_gene: TRBJ2-4
v_gene: TRBV10-3
abundance: NA
len: 14
d_gene: TRBD2
CDR3aa: CAISDPGRENIQYF
CDR3nt: TGTGCCATCAGTGATCCGGGGAGGGAAAACATTCAGTACTTC

j_gene: TRBJ2-1
v_gene: TRBV5-1
abundance: NA
len: 12
d_gene: NA
CDR3aa: CANSGQGNEQFF
CDR3nt: TGCGCCAACAGCGGACAAGGCAATGAGCAGTTCTTC

j_gene: TRBJ2-7
v_gene: TRBV9
abundance: once
len: 15
d_gene: NA
CDR3aa: CASSASGTPSTEQYF
CDR3nt: TGTGCCAGCAGCGCTTCGGGAACCCCTTCAACCGAGCAGTACTTC

j_gene: TRBJ2-7
v_gene: TRBV2
abundance: once
len: 14
d_gene: TRBD1
CDR3aa: CASSETGGRYEQYF
CDR3nt: TGTGCCAGCAGTGAAACAGGGGGCAGGTACGAGCAGTACTTC

j_gene: TRBJ1-1
v_gene: TRBV9
abundance: NA
len: 18
d_gene: TRBD1
CDR3aa: CASSVASGAGTGGTEAFF
CDR3nt: TGTGCCAGCAGCGTCGCCTCTGGGGCCGGAACAGGGGGCACTGAAGCTTTCTTT

j_gene: TRBJ1-4
v_gene: TRBV18
abundance: NA
len: 16
d_gene: NA
CDR3aa: CASSPISGRLDEKLFF
CDR3nt: TGTGCCAGCTCACCTATTTCCGGAAGGCTTGATGAAAAACTGTTTTTT

j_gene: TRBJ1-1
v_gene: TRBV6-1
abundance: NA
len: 15
d_gene: NA
CDR3aa: CASSPIQGPTGGAFF
CDR3nt: TGTGCCAGCAGCCCAATACAGGGTCCCACTGGGGGAGCTTTCTTT

j_gene: TRBJ2-7
v_gene: TRBV18
abundance: NA
len: 13
d_gene: NA
CDR3aa: CASSPPFIGEQYF
CDR3nt: TGTGCCAGCTCACCACCATTTATAGGCGAGCAGTACTTC

j_gene: TRBJ2-5
v_gene: TRBV5-1
abundance: NA
len: 16
d_gene: TRBD1
CDR3aa: CASSLPRDSFQETQYF
CDR3nt: TGCGCCAGCAGCTTGCCCCGGGACAGCTTCCAAGAGACCCAGTACTTC

j_gene: TRBJ2-7
v_gene: TRBV2
abundance: NA
len: 12
d_gene: NA
CDR3aa: CASRTVSYEQYF
CDR3nt: TGTGCCAGCAGAACAGTATCCTACGAGCAGTACTTC

j_gene: TRBJ1-2
v_gene: TRBV5-1
abundance: NA
len: 13
d_gene: NA
CDR3aa: CASSPSPGYGYTF
CDR3nt: TGCGCCAGCAGCCCTTCGCCGGGCTATGGCTACACCTTC

j_gene: TRBJ2-7
v_gene: TRBV15
abundance: NA
len: 12
d_gene: TRBD1
CDR3aa: CATSRTGREQYF
CDR3nt: TGTGCCACCAGTAGGACAGGGCGCGAGCAGTACTTC

j_gene: TRBJ2-7
v_gene: TRBV6-5
abundance: once
len: 14
d_gene: TRBD2
CDR3aa: CATGAGGRGYEQYF
CDR3nt: TGTGCCACCGGCGCGGGGGGCCGCGGGTACGAGCAGTACTTC

j_gene: TRBJ1-2
v_gene: TRBV19
abundance: once
len: 15
d_gene: NA
CDR3aa: CASIGQEPNSYGYTF
CDR3nt: TGTGCCAGTATTGGGCAGGAGCCCAACAGTTATGGCTACACCTTC

j_gene: TRBJ2-2
v_gene: TRBV6-5
abundance: NA
len: 14
d_gene: NA
CDR3aa: CASSYEQPTGELFF
CDR3nt: TGTGCCAGCAGTTACGAACAGCCCACCGGGGAGCTGTTTTTT

j_gene: TRBJ2-5
v_gene: TRBV30
abundance: NA
len: 11
d_gene: NA
CDR3aa: CAWSVLETQYF
CDR3nt: TGTGCCTGGAGTGTTTTGGAGACCCAGTACTTC

j_gene: TRBJ1-1
v_gene: TRBV5-4
abundance: NA
len: 15
d_gene: NA
CDR3aa: CASSLGAGYGTEAFF
CDR3nt: TGTGCCAGCAGCTTGGGGGCAGGGTATGGGACTGAAGCTTTCTTT

j_gene: TRBJ2-2
v_gene: TRBV2
abundance: NA
len: 15
d_gene: NA
CDR3aa: CASSVTRGDTGELFF
CDR3nt: TGTGCCAGCAGTGTTACCAGGGGCGACACCGGGGAGCTGTTTTTT

j_gene: TRBJ1-2
v_gene: TRBV5-5
abundance: NA
len: 16
d_gene: NA
CDR3aa: CASSLQQRTAAYGYTF
CDR3nt: TGTGCCAGCAGCTTGCAGCAGAGAACTGCTGCCTATGGCTACACCTTC

j_gene: TRBJ1-1
v_gene: TRBV7-2
abundance: NA
len: 11
d_gene: NA
CDR3aa: CASSLYTEAFF
CDR3nt: TGTGCCAGCAGCTTGTACACTGAAGCTTTCTTT

j_gene: TRBJ2-3
v_gene: TRBV7-2
abundance: NA
len: 14
d_gene: TRBD2
CDR3aa: CASSPQPLAGPQYF
CDR3nt: TGTGCCAGCAGCCCTCAGCCCCTAGCGGGACCGCAGTATTTT

j_gene: TRBJ1-5
v_gene: TRBV18
abundance: NA
len: 14
d_gene: NA
CDR3aa: CASSPEDQGQPQHF
CDR3nt: TGTGCCAGCTCACCAGAGGACCAGGGGCAGCCCCAGCATTTT

j_gene: TRBJ1-6
v_gene: TRBV2
abundance: NA
len: 12
d_gene: TRBD1
CDR3aa: CARGTENSPLHF
CDR3nt: TGTGCCAGGGGGACAGAAAATTCACCCCTCCACTTT

j_gene: TRBJ1-2
v_gene: TRBV19
abundance: NA
len: 13
d_gene: TRBD1
CDR3aa: CASSTQGAIGYTF
CDR3nt: TGTGCCAGTAGTACGCAGGGGGCGATTGGCTACACCTTC

j_gene: TRBJ2-4
v_gene: TRBV7-2
abundance: NA
len: 14
d_gene: NA
CDR3aa: CASSLGVAKNIQYF
CDR3nt: TGTGCCAGCAGCCTAGGGGTGGCCAAAAACATTCAGTACTTC

j_gene: TRBJ1-1
v_gene: TRBV7-8
abundance: NA
len: 12
d_gene: NA
CDR3aa: CASSLDRIEAFF
CDR3nt: TGTGCCAGCAGCTTAGACAGGATTGAAGCTTTCTTT

j_gene: TRBJ1-2
v_gene: TRBV6-5
abundance: NA
len: 12
d_gene: NA
CDR3aa: CASLDNNYGYTF
CDR3nt: TGTGCCAGCCTGGACAATAACTATGGCTACACCTTC

j_gene: TRBJ2-2
v_gene: TRBV28
abundance: NA
len: 14
d_gene: TRBD2
CDR3aa: CASSSRAGAGELFF
CDR3nt: TGTGCCAGCAGTTCCCGAGCGGGAGCGGGGGAGCTGTTTTTT

j_gene: TRBJ2-3
v_gene: TRBV27
abundance: NA
len: 13
d_gene: NA
CDR3aa: CASSSSQSGTQYF
CDR3nt: TGTGCCAGCAGTTCCTCCCAATCGGGTACGCAGTATTTT

j_gene: TRBJ2-1
v_gene: TRBV7-2
abundance: NA
len: 16
d_gene: TRBD2
CDR3aa: CASATAGTSGYNEQFF
CDR3nt: TGTGCCAGCGCGACGGCCGGGACTAGCGGCTACAATGAGCAGTTCTTC

j_gene: TRBJ2-7
v_gene: TRBV7-9
abundance: NA
len: 15
d_gene: NA
CDR3aa: CASSLINRNSYEQYF
CDR3nt: TGTGCCAGCAGCCTTATTAACAGAAACTCCTACGAGCAGTACTTC

j_gene: TRBJ2-3
v_gene: TRBV14
abundance: NA
len: 14
d_gene: NA
CDR3aa: CASSGRVGTDTQYF
CDR3nt: TGTGCCAGCAGCGGCAGGGTTGGCACAGATACGCAGTATTTT

j_gene: TRBJ1-5
v_gene: TRBV5-6
abundance: NA
len: 16
d_gene: NA
CDR3aa: CASSLGVGAGNQPQHF
CDR3nt: TGTGCCAGCAGCTTGGGTGTAGGAGCGGGCAATCAGCCCCAGCATTTT

j_gene: TRBJ2-7
v_gene: TRBV2
abundance: NA
len: 14
d_gene: TRBD1
CDR3aa: CASIKDRGIYEQYF
CDR3nt: TGTGCCAGCATCAAGGACAGGGGGATCTACGAGCAGTACTTC

j_gene: TRBJ2-7
v_gene: TRBV2
abundance: NA
len: 15
d_gene: TRBD2
CDR3aa: CASHPKRGGVYEQYF
CDR3nt: TGTGCCAGCCATCCCAAGCGGGGAGGGGTCTACGAGCAGTACTTC

j_gene: TRBJ1-4
v_gene: TRBV7-9
abundance: NA
len: 13
d_gene: NA
CDR3aa: CASSFRGGEKLFF
CDR3nt: TGTGCCAGCAGCTTTAGGGGAGGGGAAAAACTGTTTTTT

j_gene: TRBJ1-2
v_gene: TRBV5-5
abundance: NA
len: 11
d_gene: NA
CDR3aa: CASSLERGYTF
CDR3nt: TGTGCCAGCAGCTTAGAGAGGGGCTACACCTTC